Listed below are T cell receptor beta chains from one sample, sequenced in a study of cytomegalovirus exposure and HLA in healthy donors. Some clones are missing from TCRdb's copy, which holds only in-frame ones; the method was immunoSEQ multiplex PCR. Seen here are about 120,000 clones, 81% observed once, and the top ten hold roughly 2.4%. Source material: PBMCs. These receptors were taken from a woman aged 40-49 years in good health and CMV-seronegative. Both conserved end residues are part of each CDR3. A D gene is named only where the DNA matches it firmly. Where a row states a size, it is once, few, many or the class of an expanded clone; other rows omit it.

CDR3: CASSPVKGVYEQYF
DNA: TGTGCCAGCAGCCCTGTTAAGGGGGTCTACGAGCAGTACTTC
V: TRBV7-9
J: TRBJ2-7
D: NA
size: NA

CDR3: CASSIFIPGLNEKLFF
DNA: TGTGCCAGTAGTATTTTTATTCCAGGTTTAAATGAAAAACTGTTTTTT
V: TRBV19
J: TRBJ1-4
D: NA
size: NA

CDR3: CASSLAVETQYF
DNA: TGCGCCAGCAGCTTGGCCGTCGAGACCCAGTACTTC
V: TRBV5-1
J: TRBJ2-5
D: NA
size: NA

CDR3: CASSMTGGAYNGYTF
DNA: TGTGCCAGCAGTATGACAGGGGGCGCGTATAATGGCTACACCTTC
V: TRBV6-1
J: TRBJ1-2
D: TRBD1
size: NA

CDR3: CATSRGTGSGYTF
DNA: TGTGCCACCAGCAGAGGTACAGGGTCCGGCTACACCTTC
V: TRBV15
J: TRBJ1-2
D: NA
size: NA

CDR3: CASTPLGIDGGNYEQYF
DNA: TGCGCCAGCACCCCCTTGGGGATCGACGGGGGGAACTACGAGCAGTACTTC
V: TRBV5-1
J: TRBJ2-7
D: TRBD2
size: NA

CDR3: CASSLTVLSSYEQYF
DNA: TGCGCCAGCAGCCTGACAGTCTTAAGCTCCTACGAGCAGTACTTC
V: TRBV5-1
J: TRBJ2-7
D: NA
size: NA

CDR3: CASSTHRTSSFHEQYF
DNA: TGTGCCAGCAGCACCCATCGGACTAGTTCCTTCCACGAGCAGTACTTC
V: TRBV21-1
J: TRBJ2-7
D: NA
size: NA

CDR3: CASSVPREGTDTQYF
DNA: TGTGCCAGCAGCGTTCCGCGGGAGGGCACAGATACGCAGTATTTT
V: TRBV9
J: TRBJ2-3
D: TRBD2
size: NA

CDR3: CASSYSGGASGEQYF
DNA: TGTGCCAGCAGTTACAGCGGGGGGGCCAGCGGCGAGCAGTACTTC
V: TRBV6-5
J: TRBJ2-7
D: TRBD2
size: few

CDR3: CASSPRDRVSYEQYF
DNA: TGTGCCAGCTCACCCCGGGACAGGGTCTCCTACGAGCAGTACTTC
V: TRBV18
J: TRBJ2-7
D: TRBD1
size: NA

CDR3: CASMGSTF
DNA: TGTGCCAGCATGGGGAGCACCTTC
V: TRBV2
J: TRBJ1-2
D: NA
size: once

CDR3: CASRGGLAGAVETQYF
DNA: TGCGCCAGCAGAGGGGGACTAGCGGGGGCTGTGGAGACCCAGTACTTC
V: TRBV10-2
J: TRBJ2-5
D: TRBD2
size: NA

CDR3: CASSLDGGQMAWVRFF
DNA: TGTGCCAGCAGCTTAGATGGGGGACAGATGGCGTGGGTTAGGTTCTTC
V: TRBV7-9
J: TRBJ2-1
D: TRBD1
size: NA

CDR3: CASNLRTVLGTYEQYF
DNA: TGTGCCAGTAACTTAAGGACAGTTTTGGGTACCTACGAGCAGTACTTC
V: TRBV19
J: TRBJ2-7
D: NA
size: NA

CDR3: CASSASGTGGSGYTF
DNA: TGTGCCAGCAGCGCATCCGGGACAGGGGGCTCTGGCTACACCTTC
V: TRBV7-9
J: TRBJ1-2
D: TRBD1
size: NA

CDR3: CASSSGGKANYGYTF
DNA: TGTGCCAGCAGTTCTGGAGGAAAAGCTAACTATGGCTACACCTTC
V: TRBV28
J: TRBJ1-2
D: NA
size: NA

CDR3: CASRTEPYEQYF
DNA: TGTGCCAGTAGGACAGAACCCTACGAGCAGTACTTC
V: TRBV6-1
J: TRBJ2-7
D: NA
size: NA

CDR3: CASSYDNRGTEAFF
DNA: TGTGCCAGCAGTTACGACAACAGGGGCACTGAAGCTTTCTTT
V: TRBV6-5
J: TRBJ1-1
D: TRBD1
size: NA

CDR3: CASSKLGQTKAYGYTF
DNA: TGTGCCAGTAGTAAATTGGGACAGACCAAAGCTTATGGCTACACCTTC
V: TRBV19
J: TRBJ1-2
D: TRBD1
size: NA

CDR3: CASSQGLAGRSGETQYF
DNA: TGTGCCAGCAGCCAGGGGCTAGCGGGGAGGTCGGGAGAGACCCAGTACTTC
V: TRBV4-2
J: TRBJ2-5
D: TRBD2
size: NA

CDR3: CAGDRGRETQYF
DNA: TGTGCCGGAGACAGGGGACGGGAGACCCAGTACTTC
V: TRBV30
J: TRBJ2-5
D: TRBD1
size: NA

CDR3: CASSEQGRHTEAFF
DNA: TGTGCCAGCAGCGAACAGGGTCGGCACACTGAAGCTTTCTTT
V: TRBV9
J: TRBJ1-1
D: NA
size: NA

CDR3: CSSPAGTGTNTGELFF
DNA: TGTTCCAGTCCAGCCGGGACAGGGACGAACACCGGGGAGCTGTTTTTT
V: TRBV7-9
J: TRBJ2-2
D: TRBD1
size: NA

CDR3: CASSTGLASDAFYEQYF
DNA: TGTGCCAGCTCAACAGGGCTTGCTTCGGACGCTTTCTACGAGCAGTACTTC
V: TRBV18
J: TRBJ2-7
D: NA
size: NA

CDR3: CASSLAGPFSREQFF
DNA: TGTGCCAGCAGCTTAGCTGGGCCCTTTAGTCGGGAGCAGTTCTTC
V: TRBV13
J: TRBJ2-1
D: NA
size: NA

CDR3: CASYLAGVSSDEQFF
DNA: TGCGCCAGCTATCTAGCGGGAGTCTCGTCGGATGAGCAGTTCTTC
V: TRBV5-1
J: TRBJ2-1
D: TRBD2
size: once

CDR3: CASSPPDSSSYEQYF
DNA: TGTGCCAGCTCACCACCGGACTCCAGCTCCTACGAGCAGTACTTC
V: TRBV18
J: TRBJ2-7
D: NA
size: NA

CDR3: CSVVAGIYGYTF
DNA: TGCAGCGTTGTCGCCGGGATTTATGGCTACACCTTC
V: TRBV29-1
J: TRBJ1-2
D: NA
size: NA

CDR3: CASSGGQASTDTQYF
DNA: TGTGCCAGCAGTGGGGGACAGGCAAGCACAGATACGCAGTATTTT
V: TRBV28
J: TRBJ2-3
D: TRBD1
size: NA

CDR3: CASSLWQGGNQPQHF
DNA: TGTGCCAGCAGCTTGTGGCAGGGGGGCAATCAGCCCCAGCATTTT
V: TRBV5-8
J: TRBJ1-5
D: TRBD1
size: NA

CDR3: CASRRTGVGNTEAFF
DNA: TGTGCCAGTAGGCGAACAGGGGTGGGGAACACTGAAGCTTTCTTT
V: TRBV19
J: TRBJ1-1
D: TRBD1
size: NA

CDR3: CASSQQGNYGYTF
DNA: TGTGCCAGCAGCCAACAGGGTAACTATGGCTACACCTTC
V: TRBV6-5
J: TRBJ1-2
D: NA
size: NA

CDR3: CSAEGGTSGYNEQFF
DNA: TGCAGCGCCGAAGGCGGGACTAGCGGGTACAATGAGCAGTTCTTC
V: TRBV29-1
J: TRBJ2-1
D: TRBD2
size: NA

CDR3: CASSLGLRNYGYTF
DNA: TGTGCCAGCAGCTTGGGACTGAGAAACTATGGCTACACCTTC
V: TRBV5-4
J: TRBJ1-2
D: NA
size: NA

CDR3: CASSLLGDTNTGELFF
DNA: TGTGCCAGCAGTTTACTCGGGGATACTAACACCGGGGAGCTGTTTTTT
V: TRBV27
J: TRBJ2-2
D: NA
size: NA

CDR3: CASSSAEGGYYGYTF
DNA: TGTGCCAGCAGCTCAGCCGAAGGAGGCTACTATGGCTACACCTTC
V: TRBV7-8
J: TRBJ1-2
D: NA
size: NA

CDR3: CASSPWDTLGNTIYF
DNA: TGTGCCAGCTCACCATGGGACACGTTGGGAAACACCATATATTTT
V: TRBV18
J: TRBJ1-3
D: NA
size: NA

CDR3: CASSPGLAGAQETQYF
DNA: TGTGCCAGCTCACCGGGACTAGCGGGGGCTCAAGAGACCCAGTACTTC
V: TRBV18
J: TRBJ2-5
D: TRBD2
size: NA

CDR3: CASSSGLAGTNEQFF
DNA: TGTGCCAGCAGTTCAGGACTAGCGGGGACTAATGAGCAGTTCTTC
V: TRBV27
J: TRBJ2-1
D: TRBD2
size: NA

CDR3: CASSVVPGSPSYEQYF
DNA: TGTGCCAGCAGTGTCGTTCCGGGATCCCCCTCCTACGAGCAGTACTTC
V: TRBV2
J: TRBJ2-7
D: NA
size: NA

CDR3: CASSTPGMEKLFF
DNA: TGTGCCAGCAGCACCCCGGGAATGGAAAAACTGTTTTTT
V: TRBV6-5
J: TRBJ1-4
D: NA
size: NA

CDR3: CAWSVQSTRDKGPNYGYTF
DNA: TGTGCCTGGAGTGTACAAAGTACCCGGGACAAGGGACCTAACTATGGCTACACCTTC
V: TRBV30
J: TRBJ1-2
D: NA
size: NA

CDR3: CSVAGGLSGIPDTQYF
DNA: TGCAGCGTTGCCGGGGGACTATCGGGAATCCCAGATACGCAGTATTTT
V: TRBV29-1
J: TRBJ2-3
D: TRBD2
size: NA

CDR3: CASINPGTGPVNYGYTF
DNA: TGTGCCAGTATTAACCCCGGGACAGGGCCCGTAAACTATGGCTACACCTTC
V: TRBV19
J: TRBJ1-2
D: TRBD1
size: NA

CDR3: CASSLMGGETQYF
DNA: TGTGCCAGCAGCTTGATGGGGGGTGAGACCCAGTACTTC
V: TRBV7-9
J: TRBJ2-5
D: NA
size: NA

CDR3: CASSPKSTDSYGYTF
DNA: TGTGCCAGCAGCCCCAAGAGCACAGATTCCTATGGCTACACCTTC
V: TRBV5-4
J: TRBJ1-2
D: NA
size: NA

CDR3: CASSVIRGQGQPQHF
DNA: TGTGCCAGCAGTGTAATCAGGGGGCAGGGTCAGCCCCAGCATTTT
V: TRBV6-1
J: TRBJ1-5
D: TRBD1
size: NA

CDR3: CASSLEGGYEQYF
DNA: TGTGCCAGCAGCTTAGAAGGGGGTTACGAGCAGTACTTC
V: TRBV7-6
J: TRBJ2-7
D: NA
size: NA

CDR3: CASSRSGGSGNTIYF
DNA: TGTGCCAGCAGTCGGTCAGGCGGGTCTGGAAACACCATATATTTT
V: TRBV6-5
J: TRBJ1-3
D: NA
size: NA

CDR3: CASSLERETQYF
DNA: TGTGCCAGCAGCTTAGAGAGAGAGACCCAGTACTTC
V: TRBV7-2
J: TRBJ2-5
D: NA
size: once

CDR3: CASSTPRRAVQTEAFF
DNA: TGTGCCAGCAGTACCCCTCGCAGGGCGGTGCAAACTGAAGCTTTCTTT
V: TRBV6-6
J: TRBJ1-1
D: NA
size: NA

CDR3: CASSLVWSGGTGGYGYTF
DNA: TGCGCCAGCAGCTTGGTTTGGAGCGGCGGGACAGGGGGCTATGGCTACACCTTC
V: TRBV5-1
J: TRBJ1-2
D: TRBD1
size: NA

CDR3: CAISELGQGPGGELFF
DNA: TGTGCCATCAGTGAGCTTGGACAGGGGCCCGGAGGGGAGCTGTTTTTT
V: TRBV10-3
J: TRBJ2-2
D: TRBD1
size: NA